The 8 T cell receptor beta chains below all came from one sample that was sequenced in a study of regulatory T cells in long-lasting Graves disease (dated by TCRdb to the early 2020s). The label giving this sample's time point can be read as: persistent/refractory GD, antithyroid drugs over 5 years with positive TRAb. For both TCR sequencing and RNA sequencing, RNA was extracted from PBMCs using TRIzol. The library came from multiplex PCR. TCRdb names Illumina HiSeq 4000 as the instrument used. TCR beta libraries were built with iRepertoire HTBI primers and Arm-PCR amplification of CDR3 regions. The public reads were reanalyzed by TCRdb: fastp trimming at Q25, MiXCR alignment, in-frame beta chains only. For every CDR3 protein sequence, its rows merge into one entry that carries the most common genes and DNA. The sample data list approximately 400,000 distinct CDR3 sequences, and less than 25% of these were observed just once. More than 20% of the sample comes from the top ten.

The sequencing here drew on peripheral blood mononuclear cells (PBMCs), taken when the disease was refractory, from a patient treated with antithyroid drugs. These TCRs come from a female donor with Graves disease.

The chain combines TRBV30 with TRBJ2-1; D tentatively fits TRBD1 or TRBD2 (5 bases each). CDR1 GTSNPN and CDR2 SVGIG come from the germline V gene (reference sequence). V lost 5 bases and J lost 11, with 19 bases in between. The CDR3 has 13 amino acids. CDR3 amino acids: CAWGLIRGQKQFF. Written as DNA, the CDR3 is TGTGCCTGGGGCCTTATTCGGGGCCAGAAGCAGTTCTTC. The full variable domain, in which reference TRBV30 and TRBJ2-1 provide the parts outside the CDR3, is SQTIHQWPATLVQPVGSPLSLECTVEGTSNPNLYWYRQAAGRGLQLLFYSVGIGQISSEVPQNLSASRPQDRQFILSSKKLLLSDSGFYLCAWGLIRGQKQFFGPGTRLTVL.

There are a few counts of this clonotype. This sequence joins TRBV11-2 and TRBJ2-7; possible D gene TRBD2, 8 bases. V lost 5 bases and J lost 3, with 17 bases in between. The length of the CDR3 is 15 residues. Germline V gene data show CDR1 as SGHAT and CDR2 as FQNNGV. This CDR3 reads CASSPNGGDSYEQYF. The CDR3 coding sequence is TGTGCCAGCAGCCCGAACGGGGGGGACAGCTACGAGCAGTACTTC. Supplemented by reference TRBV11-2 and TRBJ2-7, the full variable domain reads EAGVAQSPRYKIIEKRQSVAFWCNPISGHATLYWYQQILGQGPKLLIQFQNNGVVDDSQLPKDRFSAERLKGVDSTLKIQPAKLEDSAVYLCASSPNGGDSYEQYFGPGTRLTVT.

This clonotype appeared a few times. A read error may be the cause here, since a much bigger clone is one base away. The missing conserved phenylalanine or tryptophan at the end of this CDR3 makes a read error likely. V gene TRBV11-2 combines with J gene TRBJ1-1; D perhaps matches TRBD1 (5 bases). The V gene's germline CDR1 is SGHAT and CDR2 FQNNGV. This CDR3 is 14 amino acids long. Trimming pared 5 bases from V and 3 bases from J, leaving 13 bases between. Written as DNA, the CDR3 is TGTGCCAGCAGCGGCGGGGCTGGGTACACTGAAGCTTTCCTT. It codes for CASSGGAGYTEAFL.

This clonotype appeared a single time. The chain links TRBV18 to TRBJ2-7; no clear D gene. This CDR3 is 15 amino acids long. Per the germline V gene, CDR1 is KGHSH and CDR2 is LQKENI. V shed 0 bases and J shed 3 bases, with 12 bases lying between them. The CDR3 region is CASSPPFGVGYEQYF. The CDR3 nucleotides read TGTGCCAGCTCACCACCCTTTGGGGTAGGCTACGAGCAGTACTTC. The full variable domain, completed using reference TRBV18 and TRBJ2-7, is NAGVMQNPRHLVRRRGQEARLRCSPMKGHSHVYWYRQLPEEGLKFMVYLQKENIIDESGMPKERFSAEFPKEGPSILRIQQVVRGDSAAYFCASSPPFGVGYEQYFGPGTRLTVT.

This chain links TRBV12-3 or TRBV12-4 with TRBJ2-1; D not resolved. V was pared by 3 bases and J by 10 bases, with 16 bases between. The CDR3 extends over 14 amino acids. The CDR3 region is CASSFMGGSEEQFF. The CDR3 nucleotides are TGTGCCAGCAGTTTTATGGGTGGATCGGAGGAGCAGTTCTTC.

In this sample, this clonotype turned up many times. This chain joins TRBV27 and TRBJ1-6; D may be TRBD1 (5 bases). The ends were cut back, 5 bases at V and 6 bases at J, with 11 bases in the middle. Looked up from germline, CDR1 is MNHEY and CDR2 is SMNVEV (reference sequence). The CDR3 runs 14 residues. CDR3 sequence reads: CASSQGTTNSPLHF. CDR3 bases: TGTGCCAGCAGTCAAGGGACGACTAATTCACCCCTCCACTTT.

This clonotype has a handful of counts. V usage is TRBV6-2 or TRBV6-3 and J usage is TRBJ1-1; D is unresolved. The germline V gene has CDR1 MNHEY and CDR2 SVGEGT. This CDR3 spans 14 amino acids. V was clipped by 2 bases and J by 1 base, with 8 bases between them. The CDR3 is CASSYGVANTEAFF. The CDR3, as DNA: TGTGCCAGCAGTTACGGTGTCGCGAACACTGAAGCTTTCTTT.

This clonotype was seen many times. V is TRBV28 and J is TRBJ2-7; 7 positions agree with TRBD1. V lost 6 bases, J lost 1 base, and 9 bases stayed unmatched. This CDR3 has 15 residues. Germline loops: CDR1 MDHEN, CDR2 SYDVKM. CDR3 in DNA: TGTGCCAGCAGACAACAGGGGTCCCTATCCTACGAGCAGTACTTC. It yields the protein CASRQQGSLSYEQYF.